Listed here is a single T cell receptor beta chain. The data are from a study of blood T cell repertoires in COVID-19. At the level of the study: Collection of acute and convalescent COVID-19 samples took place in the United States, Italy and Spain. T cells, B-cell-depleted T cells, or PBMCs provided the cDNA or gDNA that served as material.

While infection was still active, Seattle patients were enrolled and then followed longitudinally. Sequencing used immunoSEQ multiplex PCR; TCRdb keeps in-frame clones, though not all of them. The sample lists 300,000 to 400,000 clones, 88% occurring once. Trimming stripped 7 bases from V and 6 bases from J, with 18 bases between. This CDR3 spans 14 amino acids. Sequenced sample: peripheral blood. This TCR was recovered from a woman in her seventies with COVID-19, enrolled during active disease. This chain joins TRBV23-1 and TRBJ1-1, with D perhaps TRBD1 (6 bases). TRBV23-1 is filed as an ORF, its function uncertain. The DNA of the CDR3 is TGCGCCAGCACTCCTAGGGGGAGTGGCGCTGAAGCTTTCTTT. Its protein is CASTPRGSGAEAFF.